The 9 T cell receptor beta chains given below trace back to one sample, sequenced in a study of CD8+CD57+ T cells in acquired aplastic anemia. It was patients with CD8+CD57+ cell expansion by flow cytometry who were chosen for sequencing. Genomic DNA templated the TCR beta VDJ and CDR3 profiling. TCRdb used MiXCR to reprocess the reads, holding one entry per CDR3 protein. The sample carries about 160,000 distinct CDR3 sequences, under 55% recorded once. Source material: sorted CD4+, CD8+, or CD8+CD57+ T cells (not recorded which) from PBMCs. The receptors were sampled from a human donor with aplastic anemia.

To note about this clonotype: As the CDR3 is not closed by the conserved phenylalanine or tryptophan, this likely results from a read error. The CDR3 DNA reads TGTGCCACTAGCCGGAACACGGAAGCTTTCCTT. Its translation: CATSRNTEAFL. This sequence joins TRBV24-1 and TRBJ1-1, with unresolved D. The germline V gene encodes CDR1 KGHDR and CDR2 SFDVKD. This CDR3 spans 11 amino acids.

This clonotype was seen many times. This sequence joins TRBV7-9 and TRBJ2-5; TRBD2 matches 8 bases. The CDR3 has 15 residues. CDR1 SEHNR and CDR2 FQNEAQ come from the germline V gene (reference sequence). The V and J ends lost 5 bases and 7 bases, in that order; junction bases with no gene match: 12. The CDR3 bases are TGTGCCAGCAGCACTACGCGGACTAGCTCCGGGACCCAGTACTTC. This encodes CASSTTRTSSGTQYF.

The rearrangement uses TRBV2 and TRBJ2-1; 8 bases match TRBD2. Germline-derived CDR1 and CDR2 are SNHLY and FYNNEI. Unmatched junction bases numbered 13, after V lost 5 bases and J lost 7 bases. CDR3 length equals 16 residues. The CDR3 spells CASSRAGGSSVNEQFF. The CDR3 nucleotides are TGTGCCAGCAGTCGGGCGGGAGGTTCTAGTGTAAATGAGCAGTTCTTC.

This clonotype was picked up many times. The V and J genes are TRBV7-2 and TRBJ2-7; TRBD1 is a possible D gene (6 bases). CDR3 length: 12 residues. The germline V gene encodes CDR1 SGHTA and CDR2 FQGNSA. V was clipped by 5 bases and J by 4 bases, with 9 bases between them. CDR3 sequence reads: CASSPGQYEQYF. DNA for the CDR3: TGTGCCAGCAGCCCCGGACAGTACGAGCAGTACTTC.

The chain recombines TRBV19 with TRBJ1-5, with TRBD1 as a possible D gene (5 bases). The CDR3 contains 15 residues. Trimming took 3 bases from V and 4 from J, leaving 13 bases between them. CDR1 and CDR2 from the germline V gene are LNHDA and SQIVND (reference sequence). Here the CDR3 DNA reads TGTGCCAGTAGTATGGGACCAAACGGGAATCAGCCCCAGCATTTT. Translated: CASSMGPNGNQPQHF.

This clonotype was recorded many times. The V call is TRBV19, the J call TRBJ2-6; D is ambiguous. CDR1 is LNHDA, CDR2 SQIVND, per germline (reference sequence). Trimming stripped 7 bases from V and 1 base from J, with 8 bases between. The CDR3 is made up of 14 amino acids. In DNA form, the CDR3 reads TGTGCCAGTATCGACCAATCTGGGGCCAACGTCCTGACTTTC. This encodes CASIDQSGANVLTF. Full variable domain (rest looked up from reference TRBV19 and TRBJ2-6): DGGITQSPKYLFRKEGQNVTLSCEQNLNHDAMYWYRQDPGQGLRLIYYSQIVNDFQKGDIAEGYSVSREKKESFPLTVTSAQKNPTAFYLCASIDQSGANVLTFGAGSRLTVL.

This clonotype was counted many times. CDR3 sequence reads: CASSSLDQGMNEQYF. CDR3 DNA: TGCGCCAGCAGCTCCTTGGATCAGGGGATGAACGAGCAGTACTTC. This chain uses TRBV5-1 with TRBJ2-7, with D possibly matching TRBD1 (6 bases). Trimming stripped 3 bases from V and 5 bases from J, with 18 bases between. Germline lookup yields CDR1 SGHRS and CDR2 YFSETQ. The CDR3 covers 15 residues. Drawing the rest from reference TRBV5-1 and TRBJ2-7, the complete variable domain is KAGVTQTPRYLIKTRGQQVTLSCSPISGHRSVSWYQQTPGQGLQFLFEYFSETQRNKGNFPGRFSGRQFSNSRSEMNVSTLELGDSALYLCASSSLDQGMNEQYFGPGTRLTVT.

This clonotype was detected ten times or more. The chain combines TRBV9 with TRBJ2-1; D possibly corresponds to TRBD2 (6 bases). The CDR3 totals 16 residues. With 0 bases removed from V and 6 bases from J, the gap between germline ends came to 16 bases. Germline V gene sequence: CDR1 SGDLS, CDR2 YYNGEE. Here the CDR3 DNA reads TGTGCCAGCAGCGTAGCCGTTGGCGGGAAGGCCAATGAGCAGTTCTTC. This sequence encodes CASSVAVGGKANEQFF.

This clonotype has a count of ten or more. This chain uses TRBV9 with TRBJ1-1, with a possible D match to TRBD1 (6 bases). This CDR3 comprises 14 residues. The ends were cut back, 2 bases at V and 3 bases at J, with 11 bases in the middle. Germline CDR1 SGDLS, CDR2 YYNGEE. CDR3 loop: CASSVRGADTEAFF. DNA of the CDR3: TGTGCCAGCAGCGTTCGGGGGGCCGACACTGAAGCTTTCTTT.